The source of this T cell receptor beta chain is a study of blood T cell repertoires in COVID-19. Authors' processing steps: Reference gene primer amplification gave estimated nucleated cell counts. Clones were sequenced by immunoSEQ multiplex PCR, and TCRdb holds only the in-frame ones, with some missing. Clone size and the V and J calls come from that table; the DNA yielded D and trimming. The sample consists of 60,000 to 75,000 clones, roughly 91% of them appearing once. This receptor was obtained from a man between 50 and 59 years old with active COVID-19. Sequenced input: peripheral blood.

The CDR3 here is CASSQGGLNTEAFF. The CDR3, as DNA: TGTGCCAGCAGCCAAGGGGGGCTGAACACTGAAGCTTTCTTT. The chain recombines TRBV3-1 (or the pseudogene TRBV3-2) with TRBJ1-1; TRBD1 is a possible D gene (6 bases). CDR1 LGHDT and CDR2 YNNKEL come from the germline V gene (reference sequence). There are 14 residues in the CDR3. Trimming removed 1 base from V and 0 bases from J, with 6 bases in between.